This is a list of T cell receptor beta chains from one sample in a study of shared clonotypes between healthy human individuals. The table came from immunoSEQ multiplex PCR; TCRdb's copy has only in-frame clones and leaves some out. The sample holds over 2 million clones, less than 95% seen once. Sequencing was performed on naive CD4+ T cells from PBMCs. Receptors originate from a man younger than 35 in good health. Some clones in this sample may be carry-over from other donors' samples. Each CDR3 is given with its conserved first and last residue. The order of the fields is V gene, CDR3 length, clone size, J gene, D gene, CDR3 protein, CDR3 DNA. D genes are given only for firm matches. Only part of the rows carry a size: once, few, many, or a class if the clone is expanded.

TRBV5-1,14,NA,TRBJ1-2,NA,CASSVTTFNYGYTF,TGCGCCAGCAGCGTGACAACCTTCAACTATGGCTACACCTTC
TRBV19,19,NA,TRBJ2-2,NA,CASSSQLPVPLFSAGELFF,TGTGCCAGTAGTTCCCAACTCCCGGTCCCTTTATTCAGCGCCGGGGAGCTGTTTTTT
TRBV5-1,14,NA,TRBJ1-1,NA,CASSLGVGDTEAFF,TGCGCCAGCAGCTTGGGTGTCGGGGACACTGAAGCTTTCTTT
TRBV7-9,15,NA,TRBJ2-7,TRBD1,CASSRRGQGAGEQYF,TGTGCCAGCAGCCGTCGGGGACAGGGGGCGGGTGAGCAGTACTTC
TRBV18,15,NA,TRBJ2-7,TRBD2,CASSPRTSGSYEQYF,TGTGCCAGCTCACCAAGGACTAGCGGGAGCTACGAGCAGTACTTC
TRBV9,17,NA,TRBJ2-6,TRBD1,CASSVVRDSSGANVLTF,TGTGCCAGCAGCGTAGTCCGGGACAGCTCTGGGGCCAACGTCCTGACTTTC
TRBV7-9,16,NA,TRBJ1-1,TRBD1,CASSSGQGARGSEAFF,TGTGCCAGCAGCTCTGGACAGGGGGCGCGAGGGTCTGAAGCTTTCTTT
TRBV10-3,14,NA,TRBJ2-3,NA,CATDDKPNTDTQYF,TGTGCCACAGATGACAAACCCAACACAGATACGCAGTATTTT
TRBV4-1,15,once,TRBJ1-5,NA,CASSLPDRSLQPQHF,TGCGCCAGCAGCCTGCCTGACAGGTCTCTTCAGCCCCAGCATTTT
TRBV28,15,NA,TRBJ1-1,NA,CASSSPQGGRTEAFF,TGTGCCAGCAGTTCCCCACAGGGCGGGCGCACTGAAGCTTTCTTT
TRBV5-6,12,NA,TRBJ2-3,NA,CASSPGADTQYF,TGTGCCAGCAGCCCTGGGGCAGATACGCAGTATTTT
TRBV6-4,16,NA,TRBJ1-5,NA,CASSEPPTVADQPQHF,TGTGCCAGCAGTGAACCACCGACAGTAGCCGATCAGCCCCAGCATTTT
TRBV28,15,NA,TRBJ2-7,NA,CASSSPSSGVSEQYF,TGTGCCAGCAGCTCTCCTAGCTCCGGGGTTAGCGAGCAGTACTTC
TRBV7-3,14,NA,TRBJ2-2,NA,CASSTNRVPGELFF,TGTGCCAGCAGCACAAACAGGGTGCCCGGGGAGCTGTTTTTT
TRBV18,19,NA,TRBJ2-1,TRBD2,CASSPRFSGVGNSYNEQFF,TGTGCCAGCTCACCACGGTTTAGCGGGGTAGGCAATTCCTACAATGAGCAGTTCTTC
TRBV5-1,15,NA,TRBJ2-2,TRBD1,CASSQTGVGTGELFF,TGCGCCAGCAGCCAAACAGGGGTTGGCACCGGGGAGCTGTTTTTT
TRBV7-6,16,NA,TRBJ1-3,NA,CASSLAQAQSGNTIYF,TGTGCCAGCAGCTTAGCGCAGGCGCAGTCTGGAAACACCATATATTTT
TRBV9,14,NA,TRBJ1-2,TRBD1,CASRTGTGSYGYTF,TGTGCCAGCAGAACCGGGACAGGGTCGTATGGCTACACCTTC
TRBV18,15,NA,TRBJ1-5,NA,CASSPGGRGNQPQHF,TGTGCCAGCTCACCAGGGGGCAGGGGCAATCAGCCCCAGCATTTT
TRBV5-4,16,NA,TRBJ2-7,TRBD2,CASSWIPGLGRYEQYF,TGTGCCAGCAGCTGGATTCCCGGACTAGGACGATACGAGCAGTACTTC
TRBV30,15,NA,TRBJ2-6,NA,CAWSESGTGANVLTF,TGTGCCTGGAGTGAATCAGGGACTGGGGCCAACGTCCTGACTTTC
TRBV5-5,18,NA,TRBJ2-5,NA,CASSLLGWSTTYQETQYF,TGTGCCAGCAGCTTGCTGGGGTGGAGCACAACTTACCAAGAGACCCAGTACTTC
TRBV11-3,17,NA,TRBJ2-3,TRBD2,CASSLVSSGAGTDTQYF,TGTGCCAGCAGCTTAGTATCTAGCGGGGCGGGCACAGATACGCAGTATTTT
TRBV11-2,16,NA,TRBJ2-5,NA,CASSPDLAGAKETQYF,TGTGCCAGCAGCCCAGATCTCGCAGGGGCCAAAGAGACCCAGTACTTC
TRBV15,15,NA,TRBJ1-5,NA,CATSRLDGDNQPQHF,TGTGCCACCAGCAGACTGGACGGTGACAATCAGCCCCAGCATTTT
TRBV5-1,14,once,TRBJ2-7,TRBD2,CASSKTSGPYEQYF,TGCGCCAGCAGCAAGACTAGCGGACCCTACGAGCAGTACTTC
TRBV6-5,15,NA,TRBJ2-3,TRBD1,CASSIQGVDTDTQYF,TGTGCCAGCAGCATACAGGGGGTCGACACAGATACGCAGTATTTT
TRBV19,16,NA,TRBJ2-1,NA,CASSLARAEEGALQFF,TGTGCCAGTAGTTTGGCTCGCGCGGAGGAGGGGGCTTTACAGTTCTTC
TRBV5-4,14,NA,TRBJ1-3,NA,CASSSSSSGNTIYF,TGTGCCAGCAGCTCTTCGAGCTCTGGAAACACCATATATTTT
TRBV27,11,NA,TRBJ2-1,NA,CASTFRNEQFF,TGTGCCAGCACTTTTAGGAATGAGCAGTTCTTC
TRBV7-2,15,NA,TRBJ2-1,NA,CASRIVGLKGNEQFF,TGTGCCAGCAGAATAGTCGGACTAAAGGGGAATGAGCAGTTCTTC
TRBV18,16,NA,TRBJ2-7,NA,CASSPGFGGRAYEQYF,TGTGCCAGCTCACCAGGGTTTGGAGGCCGTGCCTACGAGCAGTACTTC
TRBV5-1,15,NA,TRBJ2-7,NA,CASSLSFDSRVEQYF,TGCGCCAGCAGCTTGTCCTTTGACAGTCGGGTCGAGCAGTACTTC
TRBV29-1,14,NA,TRBJ2-2,NA,CSVVDKTNTGELFF,TGCAGCGTTGTGGATAAGACGAACACCGGGGAGCTGTTTTTT
TRBV6-4,15,NA,TRBJ2-3,TRBD2,CASSERGRTTDTQYF,TGTGCCAGCAGTGAACGCGGGAGGACCACAGATACGCAGTATTTT
TRBV29-1,12,NA,TRBJ2-5,NA,CSDGAGSETQYF,TGCAGCGATGGGGCCGGGAGCGAGACCCAGTACTTC
TRBV27,14,NA,TRBJ1-1,NA,CASSSGRENTEAFF,TGTGCCAGCAGTTCGGGACGGGAAAACACTGAAGCTTTCTTT
TRBV7-9,16,NA,TRBJ2-3,NA,CASSAMLAVQADTQYF,TGTGCCAGCAGCGCCATGCTAGCAGTCCAGGCAGATACGCAGTATTTT
TRBV18,13,NA,TRBJ2-5,NA,CASSPPSAETQYF,TGTGCCAGCTCACCACCGAGTGCAGAGACCCAGTACTTC